The T cell receptor (beta chain) under discussion was sequenced for a study of cytomegalovirus exposure and HLA in healthy donors. Measured with immunoSEQ multiplex PCR; TCRdb has only the in-frame clones, and not every one. The data hold more than 200,000 clones, with more than 75% observed a single time. Germline V lookup: CDR1 SNHLY, CDR2 FYNNEI. The CDR3 length is 16 residues. V lost 3 bases, J lost 7 bases, and 7 bases stayed unmatched. The sequence was collected from a young man in good health and CMV-seropositive. Specimen: PBMCs. This sequence joins TRBV2 and TRBJ2-3; 13 nucleotides agree with TRBD2. DNA of the CDR3: TGTGCCAGCAGTGATACGAGGACTAGCGGGAGTCATACGCAGTATTTT. This encodes CASSDTRTSGSHTQYF. Combining the CDR3 with reference TRBV2 and TRBJ2-3 gives the whole variable domain EPEVTQTPSHQVTQMGQEVILRCVPISNHLYFYWYRQILGQKVEFLVSFYNNEISEKSEIFDDQFSVERPDGSNFTLKIRSTKLEDSAMYFCASSDTRTSGSHTQYFGPGTRLTVL.